Listed here are 6 T cell receptor beta chains from one sample, sequenced in a study of Graves' ophthalmopathy and Graves' hyperthyroidism. As the template, RNA transcripts were used to amplify TCR beta CDR3 regions. RT-PCR in the first round used HTBI primers; a second-round multiplex PCR followed. Using its own MiXCR run on the multiplex PCR reads, TCRdb lists one record per CDR3 protein. Of 300,000 to 400,000 distinct CDR3 sequences in the sample, roughly 15% were seen once. The sequenced sample consisted of peripheral blood. The receptors derive from an adult man with Graves' ophthalmopathy.

This clonotype was detected many times. The chain is built from TRBV30 and TRBJ2-7, with TRBD2 matching 10 bases. The CDR3 totals 13 residues. J lost 12 bases, V lost 5 bases, and 13 bases had no gene match. From germline, CDR1 is GTSNPN and CDR2 SVGIG (reference sequence). CDR3 DNA: TGTGCCTGGCGGATTCAGAGCGGGGGGGCATCGTACTTC. Its translation: CAWRIQSGGASYF.

This chain joins TRBV15 and TRBJ1-1, with D possibly matching TRBD1 (6 bases). CDR3 length equals 15 residues. Between the trimmed V and J ends, which lost 2 bases and 5 bases, there was a span of 15 bases. Germline values: CDR1 LNHNV, CDR2 YYDKDF (reference sequence). The CDR3 protein is CATSRLQGVGTEAFF. The CDR3 DNA reads as TGTGCCACCAGCAGATTACAGGGAGTAGGGACTGAAGCTTTCTTT.

This clonotype was recorded a few times. A much larger clone lies a single base off, so this may be a read error. CDR3 region: CASSRPEHTGELFF. The DNA for the CDR3 is TGCGCCAGCAGCCGACCCGAGCACACCGGGGAGCTGTTTTTT. This chain links TRBV5-1 with TRBJ2-2, with D unresolved. Trimming took 4 bases from V and 3 from J, leaving 10 bases between them. From germline, CDR1 is SGHRS and CDR2 YFSETQ. The CDR3 covers 14 residues.

This clonotype was recorded at least ten times. The chain employs TRBV3-1 and TRBJ1-1; D unclear. Trimming took off 1 base at V and 13 bases at J, with 16 bases between the two ends. Germline V CDR1 and CDR2: LGHDT, YNNKEL (reference sequence). This CDR3 contains 13 residues. CDR3 bases: TGTGCCAGCAGCCAAGTTTTTAGCAATGGCATTTTCTTT. As protein: CASSQVFSNGIFF. The full variable domain, completed using reference TRBV3-1 and TRBJ1-1, is DTAVSQTPKYLVTQMGNDKSIKCEQNLGHDTMYWYKQDSKKFLKIMFSYNNKELIINETVPNRFSPKSPDKAHLNLHINSLELGDSAVYFCASSQVFSNGIFFGQGTRLTVV.

This clonotype has ten or more counts. The chain joins TRBV20-1 to TRBJ2-7, with 7 bases fitting TRBD2. From germline, CDR1 is DFQATT and CDR2 SNEGSKA (reference sequence). Trimming took 5 bases from V and 5 from J; bases not matched to a gene: 15. The CDR3 has 15 amino acids. The DNA of the CDR3 is TGCAGTGCTGGCCCCCGGGAAGCGGGGAAAAACGAGCAGTACTTC. This translates into CSAGPREAGKNEQYF.

This clonotype has ten or more counts. The V gene is TRBV6-1, the J gene TRBJ1-2; D not resolved. The CDR3 spans 14 residues. Germline values: CDR1 MNHNS, CDR2 SASEGT. V was clipped by 3 bases and J by 3 bases, with 11 bases between them. The CDR3 DNA reads as TGTGCCAGCAGTGAGGATCACGGCGACTATGGCTACACCTTC. As protein: CASSEDHGDYGYTF.